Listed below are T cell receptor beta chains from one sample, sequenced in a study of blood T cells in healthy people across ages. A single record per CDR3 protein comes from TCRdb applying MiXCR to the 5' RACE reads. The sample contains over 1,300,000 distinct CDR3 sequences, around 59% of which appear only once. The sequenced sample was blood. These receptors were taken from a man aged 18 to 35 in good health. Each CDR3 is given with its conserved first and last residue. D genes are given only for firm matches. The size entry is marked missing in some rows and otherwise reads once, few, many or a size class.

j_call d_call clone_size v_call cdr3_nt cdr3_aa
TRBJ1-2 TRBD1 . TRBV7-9 TGTGCCAGCTGGTTCACAGGGGAACCTACGGAGGCTGGCTACACCTTC CASWFTGEPTEAGYTF
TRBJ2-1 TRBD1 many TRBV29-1 TGCAGCGTTGAGGGACAGGGAGTATACAATGAGCAGTTCTTC CSVEGQGVYNEQFF
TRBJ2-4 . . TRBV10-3 TGTGCCATCAGCCCCGACCCAGCCCGGGCCAAAAACATTCAGTACTTC CAISPDPARAKNIQYF
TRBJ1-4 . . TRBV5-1 TGCGCCAGCAGCTTGGACCACGGTAATGAAAAACTGTTTTTT CASSLDHGNEKLFF
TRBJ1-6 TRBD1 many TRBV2 TGTGCCAGCAGTGAACGGGACAGTAAATCTAATTCACCCCTCCACTTT CASSERDSKSNSPLHF
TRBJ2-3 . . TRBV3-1 TGTGCCAGCAGCCAAGAGGTAGCGACCTTACCCACAGATACGCAGTATTTT CASSQEVATLPTDTQYF
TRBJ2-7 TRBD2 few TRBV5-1 TGCGCCAGCAGCTTGGGGGGACTAGCAGACGAGCAGTACTTC CASSLGGLADEQYF
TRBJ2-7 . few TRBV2 TGTGCCAGCAGGGGGATGGCACTCTCCTACGAGCAGTACTTC CASRGMALSYEQYF
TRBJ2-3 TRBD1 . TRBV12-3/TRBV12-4 TGTGCCAGCAGCCGTTCGGGACAGGGCACAGATACGCAGTATTTT CASSRSGQGTDTQYF
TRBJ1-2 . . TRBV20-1 TGCAGTGTTCGAAGGGGCAGTCGCTATGGCTACACCTTC CSVRRGSRYGYTF
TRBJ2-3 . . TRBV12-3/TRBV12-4 TGTGCCAGCAGTTTTTCCGGGGTGGGAGGTGATACGCAGTATTTT CASSFSGVGGDTQYF
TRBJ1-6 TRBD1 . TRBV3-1 TGTGCCAGCAGCCAAGTGAGGACAGGGGATTCACCCCTCCACTTT CASSQVRTGDSPLHF
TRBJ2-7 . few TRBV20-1 TGCAGTGCTAGGGCCCCAGGTTTTGGGCTGAGCTCCTACGAGCAGTACTTC CSARAPGFGLSSYEQYF
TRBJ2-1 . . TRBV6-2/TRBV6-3 TGTGCCAGCACCGAAGACCCGAGCTCCTACAATGAGCAGTTCTTC CASTEDPSSYNEQFF
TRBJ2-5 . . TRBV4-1 TGCGCCAGCAGCCAAGAAGGGCTCGGGGAGGCCCAAGAGACCCAGTACTTC CASSQEGLGEAQETQYF
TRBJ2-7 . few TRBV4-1 TGCGCCAGCAGCCGCATCTCGGGACCTACGCCGGACGAGCAGTACTTC CASSRISGPTPDEQYF
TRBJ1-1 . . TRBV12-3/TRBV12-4 TGTGCCAGCAGTTTCGTGGGGAGTGGTCGAGCTTTCTTT CASSFVGSGRAFF
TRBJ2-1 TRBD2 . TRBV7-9 TGTGCCACCCTCCTTGGCGGGAGATCGCGCAATGAACAGTTCTTC CATLLGGRSRNEQFF
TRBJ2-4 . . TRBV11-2 TGTGCCAGCAGCACATTAAAGGGGCCAGAAAACATTCAGTACTTC CASSTLKGPENIQYF
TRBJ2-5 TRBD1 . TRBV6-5 TGTGCCAGCAGATTGGACAGGGCGGAGACCCAGTACTTC CASRLDRAETQYF
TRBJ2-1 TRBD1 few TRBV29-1 TGCAGCGGGGGACAGAGAGCCTACAATGAGCAGTTCTTC CSGGQRAYNEQFF
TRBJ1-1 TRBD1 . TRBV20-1 TGCAGTGCTTCTACAGCGGGGACAGGGAACACTGAAGCTTTCTTT CSASTAGTGNTEAFF
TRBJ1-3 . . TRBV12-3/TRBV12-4 TGTGCCAGCAGTCGGGACCGTTTGGGAAACACCATATATTTT CASSRDRLGNTIYF
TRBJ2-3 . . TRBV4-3 TGCGCCAGCAGTCCCGGCATGCGCACAGATACGCAGTATTTT CASSPGMRTDTQYF
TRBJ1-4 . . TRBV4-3 TGCGCCAGCAGCATAAGTTTGGGGAGGACTAATGAAAAACTGTTTTTT CASSISLGRTNEKLFF
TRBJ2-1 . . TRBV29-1 TGCAGCGCGCTGGTGGACAGCTACAATGAGCAGTTCTTC CSALVDSYNEQFF
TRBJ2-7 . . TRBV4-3 TGCGCCAGCAGCCAAGGGTCCCGAGTAGGCTACGAGCAGTACTTC CASSQGSRVGYEQYF
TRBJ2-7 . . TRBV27 TGTGCCAGCAGCCAACCCGGTACGAGGGGTTCCTACAATGAGCAGTACTTC CASSQPGTRGSYNEQYF
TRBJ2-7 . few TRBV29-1 TGCAGCGTTGAAGTGGATTCGCCGAGCTCCTACGAGCAGTACTTC CSVEVDSPSSYEQYF
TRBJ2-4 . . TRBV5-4 TGTGCCAGCAGCTTGGAGGGGCTGGCGAACATTCAGTACTTC CASSLEGLANIQYF
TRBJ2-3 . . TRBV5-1 TGCGCCAGCACCATAGATACGGGGCTTCGCACAGATACGCAGTATTTT CASTIDTGLRTDTQYF
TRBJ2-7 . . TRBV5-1 TGCGCCAGCAGCTCAATAGCGAGCTCCTACGAGCAGTACTTC CASSSIASSYEQYF
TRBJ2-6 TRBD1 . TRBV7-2 TGTGCCAGCAGCCAATGGGGCAGGGGGAGGGCCAACGTCCTGACTTTC CASSQWGRGRANVLTF
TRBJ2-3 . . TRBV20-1 TGCAGTGCTAGAGGAGGGGGAGACGGGACAGATACGCAGTATTTT CSARGGGDGTDTQYF
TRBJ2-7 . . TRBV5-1 TGCGCCAGCAGCCCCCAGACTCTGAGCTCCTACGAGCAGTACTTC CASSPQTLSSYEQYF
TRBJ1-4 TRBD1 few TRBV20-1 TGCAGTGCTAGAGATCCGGACAGGGGTGGTGGTACTAATGAAAAACTGTTTTTT CSARDPDRGGGTNEKLFF
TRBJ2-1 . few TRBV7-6 TGTGCCAGCAGCAAGACCCCAGGACGGTACAATGAGCAGTTCTTC CASSKTPGRYNEQFF
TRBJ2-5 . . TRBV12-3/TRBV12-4 TGTGCCAGCAGAACGGACCTCCAAGAGACCCAGTACTTC CASRTDLQETQYF
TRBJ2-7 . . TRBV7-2 TGTGCCAGCAGCCCCTCCACTGGGTACTCCTACGAGCAGTACTTC CASSPSTGYSYEQYF
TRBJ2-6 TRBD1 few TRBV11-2 TGTGCCAGCAGCGCGAGCCCGGGACAGGGTTACCGTTCTGGGGCCAACGTCCTGACTTTC CASSASPGQGYRSGANVLTF
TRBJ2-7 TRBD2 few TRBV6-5 TGTGCCAGCAGTTACTCTGCGGGGGTAACCTACGAGCAGTACTTC CASSYSAGVTYEQYF
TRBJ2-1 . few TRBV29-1 TGCAGCGTTGCGTCGGGGGGCCTGGGAGTAGAGCAGTTCTTC CSVASGGLGVEQFF
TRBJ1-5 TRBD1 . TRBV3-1 TGTGCCAGCACCGGACAGGGAAGGAATCAGCCCCAGCATTTT CASTGQGRNQPQHF
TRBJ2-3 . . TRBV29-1 TGCAGCGTTGAAGATTTAGTCGGGGATGTTCATTTCTTCAGCACAGATACGCAGTATTTT CSVEDLVGDVHFFSTDTQYF
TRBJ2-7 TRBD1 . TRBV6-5 TGTGCCAGCAGTTACTCAGGGACAGGCAGAGGATACTACGAGCAGTACTTC CASSYSGTGRGYYEQYF
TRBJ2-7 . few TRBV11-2 TGTGCCAGCAGAATAGGGGGGGGGACCTACGAGCAGTACTTC CASRIGGGTYEQYF
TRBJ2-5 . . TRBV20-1 TGCAGTGCGCGGTCGACTAGTCATTGGCAAGAGACCCAGTACTTC CSARSTSHWQETQYF
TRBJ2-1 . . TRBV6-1 TGTGCCAGCAGTGAAGCAGGCGTGATTAATGAGCAGTTCTTC CASSEAGVINEQFF
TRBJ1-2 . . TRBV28 TGTGCCAGCGGTACAGGGAAGGGGATCTATGGCTACACCTTC CASGTGKGIYGYTF
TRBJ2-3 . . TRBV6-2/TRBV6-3 TGTGCCAGCAGTTACTCTACGGGCGGAGATACGCAGTATTTT CASSYSTGGDTQYF
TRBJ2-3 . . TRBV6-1 TGTGCCAGCAGCAAAGACTACACAGATACGCAGTATTTT CASSKDYTDTQYF
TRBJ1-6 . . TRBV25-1 TGTGCCAGCAGACAGGGAGGAACCAATTCACCCCTCCACTTT CASRQGGTNSPLHF
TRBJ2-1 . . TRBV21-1 TGTGCCAGCACCCGCATGAAAGCCAGGGCCTACAATGAGCAGTTCTTC CASTRMKARAYNEQFF
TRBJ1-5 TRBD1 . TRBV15 TGTGCCACCAGCGGAGACAGGGGGCTTCAGCCCCAGCATTTT CATSGDRGLQPQHF
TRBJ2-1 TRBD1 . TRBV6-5 TGTGCCAGCTGTCTAAGGGGGCCTTCCTACAATGAGCAGTTCTTC CASCLRGPSYNEQFF
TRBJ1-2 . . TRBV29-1 TGCAGCGTTGAAGAGGGGGCCGGGGGCCGGGAAGGCTACACCTTC CSVEEGAGGREGYTF
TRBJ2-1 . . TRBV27 TGTGCCAGCAGTTTAATGAGTTCCTACAATGAGCAGTTCTTC CASSLMSSYNEQFF